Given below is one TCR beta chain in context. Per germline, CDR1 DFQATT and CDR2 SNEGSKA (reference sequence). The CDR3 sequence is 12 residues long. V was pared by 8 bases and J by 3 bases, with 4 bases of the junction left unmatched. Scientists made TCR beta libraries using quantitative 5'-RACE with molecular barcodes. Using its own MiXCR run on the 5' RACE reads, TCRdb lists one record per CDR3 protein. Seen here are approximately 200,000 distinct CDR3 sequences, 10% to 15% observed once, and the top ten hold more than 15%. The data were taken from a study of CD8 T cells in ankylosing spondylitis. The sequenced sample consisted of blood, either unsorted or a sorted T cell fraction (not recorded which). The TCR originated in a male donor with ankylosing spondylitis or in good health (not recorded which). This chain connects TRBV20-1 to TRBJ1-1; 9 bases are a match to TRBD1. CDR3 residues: CSLRTGDTEAFF. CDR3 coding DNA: TGCAGTCTTAGGACAGGGGACACTGAAGCTTTCTTT.